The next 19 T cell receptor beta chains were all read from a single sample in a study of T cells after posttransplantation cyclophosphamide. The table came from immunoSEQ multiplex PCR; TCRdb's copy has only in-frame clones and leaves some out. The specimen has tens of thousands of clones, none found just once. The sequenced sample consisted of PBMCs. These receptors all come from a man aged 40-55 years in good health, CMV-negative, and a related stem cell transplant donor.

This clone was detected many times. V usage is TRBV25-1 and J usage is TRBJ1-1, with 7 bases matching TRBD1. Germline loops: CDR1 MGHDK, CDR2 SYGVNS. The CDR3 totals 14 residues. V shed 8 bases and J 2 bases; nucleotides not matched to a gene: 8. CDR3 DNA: TGTGCCAGCGGGGGCGGGACAGCTAACACTGAAGCTTTCTTT. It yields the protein CASGGGTANTEAFF.

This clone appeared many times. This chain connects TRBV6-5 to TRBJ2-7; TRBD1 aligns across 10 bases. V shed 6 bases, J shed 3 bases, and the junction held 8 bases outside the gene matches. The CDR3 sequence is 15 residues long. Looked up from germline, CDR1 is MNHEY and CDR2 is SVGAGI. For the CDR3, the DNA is TGTGCCAGCAGCCCAGGGACAGGGGTGGGCTACGAGCAGTACTTC. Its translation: CASSPGTGVGYEQYF.

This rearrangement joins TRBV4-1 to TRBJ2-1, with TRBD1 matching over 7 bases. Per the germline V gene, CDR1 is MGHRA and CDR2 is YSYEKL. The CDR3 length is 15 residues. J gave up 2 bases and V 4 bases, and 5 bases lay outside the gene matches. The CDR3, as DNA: TGCGCCAGCAGCCCGGACAGGCTGCCCTACAATGAGCAGTTCTTC. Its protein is CASSPDRLPYNEQFF.

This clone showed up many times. The CDR3 nucleotides read TGTGCCAGCAGTTTATTGGGACAGATCCACGAGCAGTACTTC. Amino acid sequence: CASSLLGQIHEQYF. V and J are TRBV27 and TRBJ2-7, with 7 bases fitting TRBD1. V lost 1 base, J lost 5 bases, and 5 bases stayed unmatched. CDR3 size: 14 residues. Per the germline V gene, CDR1 is MNHEY and CDR2 is SMNVEV (reference sequence).

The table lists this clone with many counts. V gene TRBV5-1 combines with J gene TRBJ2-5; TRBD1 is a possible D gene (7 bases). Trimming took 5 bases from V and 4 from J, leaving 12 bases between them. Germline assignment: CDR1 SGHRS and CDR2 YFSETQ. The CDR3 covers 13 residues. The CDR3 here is CASSSQGGETQYF. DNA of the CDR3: TGCGCCAGCAGTTCCCAGGGGGGAGAGACCCAGTACTTC.

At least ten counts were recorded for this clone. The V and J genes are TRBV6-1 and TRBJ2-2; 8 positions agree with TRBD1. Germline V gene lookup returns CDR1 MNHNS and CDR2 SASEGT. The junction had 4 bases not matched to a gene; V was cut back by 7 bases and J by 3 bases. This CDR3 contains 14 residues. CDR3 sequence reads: CASTPGGDTGELFF. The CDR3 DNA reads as TGTGCCAGCACCCCAGGGGGCGACACCGGGGAGCTGTTTTTT.

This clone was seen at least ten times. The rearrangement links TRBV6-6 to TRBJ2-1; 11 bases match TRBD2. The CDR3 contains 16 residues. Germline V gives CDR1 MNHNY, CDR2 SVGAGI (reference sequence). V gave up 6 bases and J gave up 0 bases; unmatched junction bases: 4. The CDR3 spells CASSPGTSGSYNEQFF. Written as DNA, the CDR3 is TGTGCCAGCAGCCCCGGGACTAGCGGCTCCTACAATGAGCAGTTCTTC.

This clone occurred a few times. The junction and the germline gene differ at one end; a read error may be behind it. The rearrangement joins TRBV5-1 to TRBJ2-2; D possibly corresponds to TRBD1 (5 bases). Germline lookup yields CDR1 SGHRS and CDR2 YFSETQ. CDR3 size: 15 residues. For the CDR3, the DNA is TGCACCAGCAGCTTGGGGCTGGCTAACACCGGGGAGCTGTTTTTT. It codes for CTSSLGLANTGELFF. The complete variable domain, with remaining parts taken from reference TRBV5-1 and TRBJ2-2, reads KAGVTQTPRYLIKTRGQQVTLSCSPISGHRSVSWYQQTPGQGLQFLFEYFSETQRNKGNFPGRFSGRQFSNSRSEMNVSTLELGDSALYLCTSSLGLANTGELFFGEGSRLTVL.

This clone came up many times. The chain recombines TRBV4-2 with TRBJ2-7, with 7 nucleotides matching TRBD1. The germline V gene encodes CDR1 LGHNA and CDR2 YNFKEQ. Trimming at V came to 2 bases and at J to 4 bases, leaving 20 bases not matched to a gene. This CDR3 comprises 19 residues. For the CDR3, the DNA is TGTGCCAGCAGCCAACCGCCGAGACAGGGCCGAAACGCGGCTTACGAGCAGTACGTC. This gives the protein CASSQPPRQGRNAAYEQYV.

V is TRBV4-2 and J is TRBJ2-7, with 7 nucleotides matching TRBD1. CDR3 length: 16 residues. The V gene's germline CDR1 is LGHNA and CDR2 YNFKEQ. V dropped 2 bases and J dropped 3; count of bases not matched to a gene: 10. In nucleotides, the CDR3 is TGTGCCAGCAGCCAAACAGGGGTTGGGAGTGGCTACGAGCAGTACTTC. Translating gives CASSQTGVGSGYEQYF.

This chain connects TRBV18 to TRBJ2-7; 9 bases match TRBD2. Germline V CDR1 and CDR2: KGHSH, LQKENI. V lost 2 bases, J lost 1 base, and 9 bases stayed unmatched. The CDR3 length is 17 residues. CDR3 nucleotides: TGTGCCAGCTCACCAGCTCCGCGGGAGGGCCCGTCCTACGAGCAGTACGTC. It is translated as CASSPAPREGPSYEQYV.

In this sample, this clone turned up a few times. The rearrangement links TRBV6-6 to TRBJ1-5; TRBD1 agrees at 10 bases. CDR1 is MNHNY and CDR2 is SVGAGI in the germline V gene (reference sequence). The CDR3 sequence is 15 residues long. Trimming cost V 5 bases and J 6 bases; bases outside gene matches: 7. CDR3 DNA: TGTGCCAGCAGTATACGGACAGGGGGACTTCAGCCCCAGCATTTT. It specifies CASSIRTGGLQPQHF.

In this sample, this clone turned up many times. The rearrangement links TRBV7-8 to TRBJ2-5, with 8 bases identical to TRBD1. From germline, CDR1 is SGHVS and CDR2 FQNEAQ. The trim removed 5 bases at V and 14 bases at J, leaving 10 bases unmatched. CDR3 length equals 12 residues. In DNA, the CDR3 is TGTGCCAGCAGCATACTCGGACAGGGAGGTTACTTC. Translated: CASSILGQGGYF. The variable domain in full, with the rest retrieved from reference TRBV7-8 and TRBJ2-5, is GAGVSQSPRYKVAKRGQDVALRCDPISGHVSLFWYQQALGQGPEFLTYFQNEAQLDKSGLPSDRFFAERPEGSVSTLKIQRTQQEDSAVYLCASSILGQGGYFGPGTRLLVL.

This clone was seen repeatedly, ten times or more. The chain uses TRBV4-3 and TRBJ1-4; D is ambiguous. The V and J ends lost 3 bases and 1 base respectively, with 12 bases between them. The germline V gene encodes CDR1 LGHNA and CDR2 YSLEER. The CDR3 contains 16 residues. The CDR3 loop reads CASSHGLPITNEKLFF. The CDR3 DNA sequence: TGCGCCAGCAGCCACGGACTGCCGATAACTAATGAAAAACTGTTTTTT.

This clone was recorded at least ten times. This CDR3 is CASSLGGQGNQPQHF. For the CDR3, the DNA is TGTGCCAGCAGCTTAGGTGGACAGGGCAATCAGCCCCAGCATTTT. The chain carries TRBV7-9 and TRBJ1-5; 7 bases line up with TRBD1. The CDR3 extends over 15 amino acids. Germline trimming cut 1 base from V and 2 bases from J; bases unmatched to any gene: 2. Germline lookup yields CDR1 SEHNR and CDR2 FQNEAQ (reference sequence).

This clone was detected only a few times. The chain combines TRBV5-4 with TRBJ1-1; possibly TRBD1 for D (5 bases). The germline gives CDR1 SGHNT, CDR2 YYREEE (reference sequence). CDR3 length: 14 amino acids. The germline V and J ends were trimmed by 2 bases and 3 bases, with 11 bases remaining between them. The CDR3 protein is CASSFTGGDTEAFF. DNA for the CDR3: TGTGCCAGCAGCTTTACGGGGGGGGACACTGAAGCTTTCTTT.

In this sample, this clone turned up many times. CDR3: CASSQDPQGGDGYTF. For the CDR3, the DNA is TGCGCCAGCAGCCAAGATCCACAGGGGGGAGATGGCTACACCTTC. This chain joins TRBV4-3 and TRBJ1-2; 8 nucleotides agree with TRBD1. This CDR3 has 15 residues. CDR1 is LGHNA and CDR2 is YSLEER in the germline V gene. Trimming cost V 0 bases and J 6 bases; bases outside gene matches: 6.

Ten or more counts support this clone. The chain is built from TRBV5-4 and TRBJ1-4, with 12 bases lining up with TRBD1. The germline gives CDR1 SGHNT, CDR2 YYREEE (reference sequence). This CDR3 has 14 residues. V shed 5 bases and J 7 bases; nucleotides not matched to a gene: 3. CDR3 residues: CASRGTGGSEKLFF. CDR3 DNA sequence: TGTGCCAGCAGGGGGACAGGGGGCTCTGAAAAACTGTTTTTT.

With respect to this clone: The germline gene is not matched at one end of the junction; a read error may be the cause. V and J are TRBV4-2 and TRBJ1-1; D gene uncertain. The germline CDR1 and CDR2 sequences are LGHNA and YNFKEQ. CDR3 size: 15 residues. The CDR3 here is CASSQEGDMNTETFF. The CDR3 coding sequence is TGTGCCAGCAGCCAAGAGGGAGATATGAACACTGAAACTTTCTTT.